This T cell receptor beta chain was sequenced in a study of T-cell memory formation after mild COVID-19. Looking at the study overall: Largely donor-specific TCR clusters were found. General study points: Clones contracting over day 15 to 85 were CD4/CD8 balanced, with later expanders leaning CD4+.

One entry per CDR3 protein results from TCRdb running MiXCR on the 5' RACE reads. The table records a few hundred thousand distinct CDR3 sequences, 16% of them present only once. This clonotype was detected a few times. The antigen remains undetermined. Trimming left V 4 bases short and J 4 bases short, with 6 bases between. The CDR3 length is 12 residues. CDR1 and CDR2 (germline): MNHEY, SVGEGT. This sequence was found in a young man who had mild COVID-19 (a few samples of this study predate the infection). Cell type and time point are not known. The chain joins TRBV6-2 or TRBV6-3 to TRBJ2-3, with D unresolved. The sample comprised PBMCs or a T cell subset sorted from them (not recorded which). The CDR3 coding sequence is TGTGCCAGCAGTTCAGTCGCAGATACGCAGTATTTT. Encoded protein: CASSSVADTQYF.